This note documents a single TCR beta chain sequence. The record originates from a study of OX40 agonist ivuxolimab in advanced cancers. TCRdb's table, derived via immunoSEQ multiplex PCR, lists solely in-frame clones and lacks some. Among 50,000 or so clones, 60% to 85% were seen once, and the ten largest hold about 2.1%. Germline CDR1 SGHDN, CDR2 FVKESK. The CDR3 consists of 15 residues. The V gene end was trimmed by 2 bases and the J gene end by 7 bases; junction bases not matched to a gene: 11. V usage is TRBV14 and J usage is TRBJ2-7; TRBD2 matches at 7 bases. The starting material was CD4+ or CD8+ T cells sorted from blood, obtained in a trial of the OX40 agonist ivuxolimab. This TCR came from an adult with an advanced solid tumor such as melanoma, head and neck, liver or kidney cancer. CDR3 bases: TGTGCCAGCAGCCAAACCCTAGGACTAGGCCGGGAGCAGTACTTC. Amino acid sequence: CASSQTLGLGREQYF.